The clone carrying this T cell receptor beta chain was picked up many times. Its specificity is not known. A template switching step contributed a universal primer site, while unique molecular identifiers were present in the cDNA. One entry per CDR3 protein, called by TCRdb with MiXCR from the 5' RACE reads. Here the sample spans about 210,000 distinct CDR3 sequences, 9.4% being singletons. These data originate in a study of identical twins. Study-level results: In zero-insertion analyses, partial confounding could arise from invariant MAIT and iNKT cells. Insertions ran lower in abundant cord blood beta clonotypes, though not in memory repertoires.

V lost 10 bases, J lost 4 bases, and 15 bases lay in between. The CDR3 contains 13 residues. The sequenced sample was memory (CD45RO+) T cells sorted from blood. The receptor's source is a woman younger than 35 in good health. The rearrangement links TRBV12-3 or TRBV12-4 to TRBJ2-3, with D perhaps matching TRBD1 or TRBD2 (6 bases each). Here the CDR3 reads CATGRQAPDTQYF. CDR3 DNA: TGTGCCACCGGGAGACAGGCCCCAGATACGCAGTATTTT.